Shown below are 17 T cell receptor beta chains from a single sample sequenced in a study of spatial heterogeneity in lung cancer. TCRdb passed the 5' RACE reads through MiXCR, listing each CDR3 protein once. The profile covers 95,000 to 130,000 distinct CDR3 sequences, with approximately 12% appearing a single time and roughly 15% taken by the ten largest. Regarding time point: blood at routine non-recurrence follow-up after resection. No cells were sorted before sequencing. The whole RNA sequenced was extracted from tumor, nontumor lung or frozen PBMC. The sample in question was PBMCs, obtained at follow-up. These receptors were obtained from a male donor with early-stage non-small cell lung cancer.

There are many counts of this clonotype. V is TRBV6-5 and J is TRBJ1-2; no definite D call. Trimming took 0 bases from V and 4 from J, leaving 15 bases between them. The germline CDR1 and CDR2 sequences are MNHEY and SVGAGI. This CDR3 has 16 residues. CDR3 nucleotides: TGTGCCAGCAGTTACTCGTATGACCCGACGGCCTATGGCTACACCTTC. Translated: CASSYSYDPTAYGYTF.

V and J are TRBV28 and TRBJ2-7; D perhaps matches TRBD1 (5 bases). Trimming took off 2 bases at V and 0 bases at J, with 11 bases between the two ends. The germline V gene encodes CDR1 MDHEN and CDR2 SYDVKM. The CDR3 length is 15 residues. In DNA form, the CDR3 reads TGTGCCAGCAGTTTAGTAGTGGGGCCCTCCTACGAGCAGTACTTC. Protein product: CASSLVVGPSYEQYF.

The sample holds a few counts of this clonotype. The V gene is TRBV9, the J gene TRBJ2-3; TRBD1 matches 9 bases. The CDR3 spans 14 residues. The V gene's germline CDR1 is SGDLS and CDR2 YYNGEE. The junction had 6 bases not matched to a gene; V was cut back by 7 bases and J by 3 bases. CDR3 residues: CASGGGQGTDTQYF. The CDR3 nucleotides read TGTGCCAGCGGAGGGGGACAGGGAACAGATACGCAGTATTTT.

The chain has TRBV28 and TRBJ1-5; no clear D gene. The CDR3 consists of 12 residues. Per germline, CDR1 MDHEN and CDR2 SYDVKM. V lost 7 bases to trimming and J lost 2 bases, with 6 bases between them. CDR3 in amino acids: CASKDGNQPQHF. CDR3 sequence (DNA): TGTGCCAGCAAGGACGGCAATCAGCCCCAGCATTTT.

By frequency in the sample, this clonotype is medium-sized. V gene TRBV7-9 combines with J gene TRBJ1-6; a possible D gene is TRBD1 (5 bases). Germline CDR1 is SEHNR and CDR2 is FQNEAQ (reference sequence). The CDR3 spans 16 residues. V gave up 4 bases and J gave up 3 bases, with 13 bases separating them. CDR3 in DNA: TGTGCCAGCAGCTACCCGACAGTTAGCTATAATTCACCCCTCCACTTT. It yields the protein CASSYPTVSYNSPLHF.

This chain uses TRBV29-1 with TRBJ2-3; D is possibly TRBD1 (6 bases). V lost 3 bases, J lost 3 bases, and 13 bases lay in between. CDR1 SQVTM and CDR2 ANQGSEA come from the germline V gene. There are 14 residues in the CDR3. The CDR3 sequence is CSVDGPGVTDTQYF. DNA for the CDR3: TGCAGCGTTGACGGCCCAGGGGTTACAGATACGCAGTATTTT.

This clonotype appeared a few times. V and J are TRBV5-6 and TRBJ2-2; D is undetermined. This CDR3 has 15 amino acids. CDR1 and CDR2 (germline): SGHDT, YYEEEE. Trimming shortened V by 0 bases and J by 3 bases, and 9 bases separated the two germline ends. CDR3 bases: TGTGCCAGCAGCTTGGAGATAGCCTACACCGGGGAGCTGTTTTTT. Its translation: CASSLEIAYTGELFF.

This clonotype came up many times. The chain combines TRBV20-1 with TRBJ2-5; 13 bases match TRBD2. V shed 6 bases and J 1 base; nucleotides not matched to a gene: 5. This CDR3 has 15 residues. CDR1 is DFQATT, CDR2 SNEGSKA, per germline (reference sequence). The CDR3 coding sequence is TGCAGTGCAACGACTAGCGGGGGGACCCAAGAGACCCAGTACTTC. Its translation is CSATTSGGTQETQYF.

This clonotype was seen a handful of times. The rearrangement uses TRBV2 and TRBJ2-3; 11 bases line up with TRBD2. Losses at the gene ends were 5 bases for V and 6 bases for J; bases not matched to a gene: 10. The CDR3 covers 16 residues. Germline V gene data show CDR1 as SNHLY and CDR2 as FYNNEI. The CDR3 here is CASSPLAGASSDTQYF. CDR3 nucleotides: TGTGCCAGCAGTCCACTAGCGGGGGCGTCCTCGGATACGCAGTATTTT.

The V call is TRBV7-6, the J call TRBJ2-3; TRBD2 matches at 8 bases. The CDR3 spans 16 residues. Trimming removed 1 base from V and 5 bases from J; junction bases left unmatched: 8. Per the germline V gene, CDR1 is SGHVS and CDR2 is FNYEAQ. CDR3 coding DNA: TGTGCCAGCAGCTTAGAAGGACTAGCTGCTGGAGATACGCAGTATTTT. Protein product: CASSLEGLAAGDTQYF. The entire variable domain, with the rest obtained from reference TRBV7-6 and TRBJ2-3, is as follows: GAGVSQSPRYKVTKRGQDVALRCDPISGHVSLYWYRQALGQGPEFLTYFNYEAQQDKSGLPNDRFSAERPEGSISTLTIQRTEQRDSAMYRCASSLEGLAAGDTQYFGPGTRLTVL.

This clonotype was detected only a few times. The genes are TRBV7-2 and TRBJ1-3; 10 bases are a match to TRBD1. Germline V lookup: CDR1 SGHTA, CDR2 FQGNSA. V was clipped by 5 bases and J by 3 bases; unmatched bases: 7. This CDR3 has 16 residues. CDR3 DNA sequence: TGTGCCAGCAGCCTTGGACAGGGGGTCTATGGAAACACCATATATTTT. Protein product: CASSLGQGVYGNTIYF.

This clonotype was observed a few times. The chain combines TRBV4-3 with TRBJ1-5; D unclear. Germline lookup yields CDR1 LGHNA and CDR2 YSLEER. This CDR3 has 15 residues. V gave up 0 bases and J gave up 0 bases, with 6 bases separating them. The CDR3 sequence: CASSQEQDSNQPQHF. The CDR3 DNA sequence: TGCGCCAGCAGCCAAGAACAAGATAGCAATCAGCCCCAGCATTTT.

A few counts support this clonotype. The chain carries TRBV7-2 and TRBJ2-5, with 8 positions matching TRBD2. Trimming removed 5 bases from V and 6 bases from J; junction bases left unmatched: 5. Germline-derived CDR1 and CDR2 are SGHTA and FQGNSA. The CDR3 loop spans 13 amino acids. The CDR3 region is CASSLGGGKTQYF. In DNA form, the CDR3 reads TGTGCCAGCAGCCTAGGCGGGGGGAAGACCCAGTACTTC.

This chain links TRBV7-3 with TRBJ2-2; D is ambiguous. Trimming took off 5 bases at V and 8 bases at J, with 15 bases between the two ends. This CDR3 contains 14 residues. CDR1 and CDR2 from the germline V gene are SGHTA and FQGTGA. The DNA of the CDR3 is TGTGCCAGCAGCCCGTCGGTCAGTTCGGGGGAGCTGTTTTTT. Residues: CASSPSVSSGELFF.

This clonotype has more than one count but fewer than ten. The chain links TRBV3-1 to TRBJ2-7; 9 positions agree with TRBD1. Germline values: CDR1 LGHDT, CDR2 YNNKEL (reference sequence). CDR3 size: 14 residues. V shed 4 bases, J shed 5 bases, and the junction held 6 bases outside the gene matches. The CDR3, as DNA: TGTGCCAGCAGCCGACGGACAGGGGTCGACGAGCAGTACTTC. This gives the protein CASSRRTGVDEQYF.

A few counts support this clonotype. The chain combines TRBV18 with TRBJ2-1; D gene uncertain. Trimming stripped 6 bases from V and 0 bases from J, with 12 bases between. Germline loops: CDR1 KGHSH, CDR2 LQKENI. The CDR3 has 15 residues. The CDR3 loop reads CASSPLISSYNEQFF. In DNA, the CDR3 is TGTGCCAGCTCCCCCCTCATTAGCTCCTACAATGAGCAGTTCTTC.

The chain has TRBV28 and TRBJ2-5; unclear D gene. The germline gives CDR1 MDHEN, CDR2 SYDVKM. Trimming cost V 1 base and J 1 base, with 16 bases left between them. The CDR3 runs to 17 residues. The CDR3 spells CASSLSLLARIQETQYF. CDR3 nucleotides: TGTGCCAGCAGTTTATCCCTCCTGGCGAGGATCCAAGAGACCCAGTACTTC. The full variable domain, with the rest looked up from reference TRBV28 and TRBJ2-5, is DVKVTQSSRYLVKRTGEKVFLECVQDMDHENMFWYRQDPGLGLRLIYFSYDVKMKEKGDIPEGYSVSREKKERFSLILESASTNQTSMYLCASSLSLLARIQETQYFGPGTRLLVL.